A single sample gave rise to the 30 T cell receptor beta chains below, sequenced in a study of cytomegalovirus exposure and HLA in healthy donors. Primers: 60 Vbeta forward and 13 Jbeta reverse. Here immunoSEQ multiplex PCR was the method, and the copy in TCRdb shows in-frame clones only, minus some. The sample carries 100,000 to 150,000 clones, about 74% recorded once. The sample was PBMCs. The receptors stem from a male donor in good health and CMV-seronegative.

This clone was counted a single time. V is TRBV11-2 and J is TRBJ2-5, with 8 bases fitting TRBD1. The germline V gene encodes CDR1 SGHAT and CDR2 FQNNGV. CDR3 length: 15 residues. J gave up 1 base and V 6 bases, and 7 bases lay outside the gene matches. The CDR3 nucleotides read TGTGCCAGCAGACCCAACAGGGGGGTCCAAGAGACCCAGTACTTC. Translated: CASRPNRGVQETQYF. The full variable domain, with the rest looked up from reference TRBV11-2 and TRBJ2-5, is EAGVAQSPRYKIIEKRQSVAFWCNPISGHATLYWYQQILGQGPKLLIQFQNNGVVDDSQLPKDRFSAERLKGVDSTLKIQPAKLEDSAVYLCASRPNRGVQETQYFGPGTRLLVL.

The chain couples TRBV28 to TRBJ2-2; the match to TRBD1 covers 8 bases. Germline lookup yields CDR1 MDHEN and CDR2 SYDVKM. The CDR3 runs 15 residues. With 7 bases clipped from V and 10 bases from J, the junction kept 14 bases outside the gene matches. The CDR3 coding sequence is TGTGCCAGCATGCCCGGGACAGGCTATTTAGAGGAGCTGTTTTTT. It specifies CASMPGTGYLEELFF.

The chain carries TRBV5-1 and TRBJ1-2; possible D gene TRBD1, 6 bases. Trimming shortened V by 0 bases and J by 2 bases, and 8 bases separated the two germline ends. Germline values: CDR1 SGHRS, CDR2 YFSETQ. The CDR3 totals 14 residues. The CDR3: CASSLGDINYGYTF. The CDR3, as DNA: TGCGCCAGCAGCTTGGGGGACATCAACTATGGCTACACCTTC.

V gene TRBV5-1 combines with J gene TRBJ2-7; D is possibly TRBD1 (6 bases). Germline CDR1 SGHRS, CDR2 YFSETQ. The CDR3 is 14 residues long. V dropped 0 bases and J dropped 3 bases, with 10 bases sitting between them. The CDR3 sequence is CASSLEGGFYEQYF. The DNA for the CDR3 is TGCGCCAGCAGCTTGGAAGGGGGATTCTACGAGCAGTACTTC.

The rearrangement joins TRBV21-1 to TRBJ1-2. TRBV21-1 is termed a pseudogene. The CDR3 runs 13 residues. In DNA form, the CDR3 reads TGTGCCCCTAATGAGGCGGTGGACTATGGCTACACCTTC. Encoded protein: CAPNEAVDYGYTF.

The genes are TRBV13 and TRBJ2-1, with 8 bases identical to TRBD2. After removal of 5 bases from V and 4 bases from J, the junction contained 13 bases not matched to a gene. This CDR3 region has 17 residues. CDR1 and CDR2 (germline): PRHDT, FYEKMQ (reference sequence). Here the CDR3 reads CASSPPGGTFLYNEQFF. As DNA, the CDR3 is TGTGCCAGCAGCCCGCCGGGGGGGACTTTTTTGTACAATGAGCAGTTCTTC.

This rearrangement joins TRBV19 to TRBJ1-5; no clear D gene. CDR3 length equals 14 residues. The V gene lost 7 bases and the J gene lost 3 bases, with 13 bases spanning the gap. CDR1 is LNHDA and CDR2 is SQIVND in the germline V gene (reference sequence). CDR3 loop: CASTDTYPNQPQHF. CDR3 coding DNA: TGTGCCAGTACCGACACATATCCCAATCAGCCCCAGCATTTT.

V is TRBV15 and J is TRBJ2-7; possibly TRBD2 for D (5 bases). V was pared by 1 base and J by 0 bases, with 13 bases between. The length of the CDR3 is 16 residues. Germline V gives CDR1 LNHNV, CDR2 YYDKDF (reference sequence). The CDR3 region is CATSRARGSSSYEQYF. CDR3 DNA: TGTGCCACCAGCAGAGCCCGAGGGTCGAGCTCCTACGAGCAGTACTTC.

The CDR3 DNA reads as TGTGCCAGCAGTGAACCTACAGATACGCAGTATTTT. It codes for CASSEPTDTQYF. This sequence joins TRBV6-1 and TRBJ2-3; D gene uncertain. CDR1 is MNHNS and CDR2 is SASEGT in the germline V gene. Trimming stripped 2 bases from V and 3 bases from J, with 3 bases between. This CDR3 spans 12 amino acids.

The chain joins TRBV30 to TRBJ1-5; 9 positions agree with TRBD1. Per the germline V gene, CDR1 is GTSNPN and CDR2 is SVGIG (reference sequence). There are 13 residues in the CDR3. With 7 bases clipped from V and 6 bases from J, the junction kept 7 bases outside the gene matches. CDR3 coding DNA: TGTGCCTACCAAACAGGGGGCTTTCAGCCCCAGCATTTT. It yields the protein CAYQTGGFQPQHF. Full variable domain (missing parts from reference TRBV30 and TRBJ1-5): SQTIHQWPATLVQPVGSPLSLECTVEGTSNPNLYWYRQAAGRGLQLLFYSVGIGQISSEVPQNLSASRPQDRQFILSSKKLLLSDSGFYLCAYQTGGFQPQHFGDGTRLSIL.

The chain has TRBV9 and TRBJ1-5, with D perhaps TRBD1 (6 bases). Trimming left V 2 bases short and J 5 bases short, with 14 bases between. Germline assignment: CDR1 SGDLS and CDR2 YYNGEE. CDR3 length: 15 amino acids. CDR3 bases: TGTGCCAGCAGCGTGGGACACCCCCCAGATCAGCCCCAGCATTTT. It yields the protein CASSVGHPPDQPQHF. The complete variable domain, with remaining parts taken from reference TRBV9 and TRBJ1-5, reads DSGVTQTPKHLITATGQRVTLRCSPRSGDLSVYWYQQSLDQGLQFLIQYYNGEERAKGNILERFSAQQFPDLHSELNLSSLELGDSALYFCASSVGHPPDQPQHFGDGTRLSIL.

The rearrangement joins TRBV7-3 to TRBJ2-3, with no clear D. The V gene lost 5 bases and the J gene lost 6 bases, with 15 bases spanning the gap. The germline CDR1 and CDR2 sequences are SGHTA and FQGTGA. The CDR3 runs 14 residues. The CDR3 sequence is CASSPWAGSDTQYF. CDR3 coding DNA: TGTGCCAGCAGCCCCTGGGCAGGATCGGATACGCAGTATTTT.

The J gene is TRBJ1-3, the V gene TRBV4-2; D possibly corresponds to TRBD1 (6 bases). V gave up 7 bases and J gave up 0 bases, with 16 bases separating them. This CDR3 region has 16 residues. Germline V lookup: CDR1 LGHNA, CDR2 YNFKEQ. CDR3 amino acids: CASNLQGTGSGNTIYF. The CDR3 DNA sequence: TGTGCCAGCAACCTACAGGGTACTGGCTCTGGAAACACCATATATTTT.

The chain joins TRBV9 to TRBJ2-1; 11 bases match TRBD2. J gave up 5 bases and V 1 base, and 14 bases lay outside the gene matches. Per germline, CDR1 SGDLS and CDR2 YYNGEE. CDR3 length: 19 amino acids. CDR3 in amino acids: CASSVRETSGIIGDNEQFF. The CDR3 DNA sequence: TGTGCCAGCAGCGTACGAGAGACTAGCGGGATAATAGGGGACAATGAGCAGTTCTTC.

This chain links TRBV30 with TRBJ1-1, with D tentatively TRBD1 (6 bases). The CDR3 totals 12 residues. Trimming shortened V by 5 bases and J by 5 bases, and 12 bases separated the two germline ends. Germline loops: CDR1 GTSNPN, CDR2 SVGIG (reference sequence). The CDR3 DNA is TGTGCCTGGTCATACAGGGTTACTGAAGCTTTCTTT. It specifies CAWSYRVTEAFF.

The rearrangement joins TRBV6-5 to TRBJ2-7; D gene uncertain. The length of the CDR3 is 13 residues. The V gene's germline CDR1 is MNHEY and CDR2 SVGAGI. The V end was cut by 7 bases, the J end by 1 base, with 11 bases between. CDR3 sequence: CASTDLLSYEQYF. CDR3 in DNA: TGTGCCAGCACCGATTTGCTATCCTACGAGCAGTACTTC.

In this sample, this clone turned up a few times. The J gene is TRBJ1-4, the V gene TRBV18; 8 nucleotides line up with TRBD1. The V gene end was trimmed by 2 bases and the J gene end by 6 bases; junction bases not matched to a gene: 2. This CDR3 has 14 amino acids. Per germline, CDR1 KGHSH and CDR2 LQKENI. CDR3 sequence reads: CASSPGQGHEKLFF. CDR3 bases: TGTGCCAGCTCACCAGGACAGGGACATGAAAAACTGTTTTTT.

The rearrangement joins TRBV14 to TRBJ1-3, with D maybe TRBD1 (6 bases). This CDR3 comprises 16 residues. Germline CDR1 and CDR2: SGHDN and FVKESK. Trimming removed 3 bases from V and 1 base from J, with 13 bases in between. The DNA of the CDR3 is TGTGCCAGCAGCCACCCACAGGGTTCTTCTGGAAACACCATATATTTT. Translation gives CASSHPQGSSGNTIYF.

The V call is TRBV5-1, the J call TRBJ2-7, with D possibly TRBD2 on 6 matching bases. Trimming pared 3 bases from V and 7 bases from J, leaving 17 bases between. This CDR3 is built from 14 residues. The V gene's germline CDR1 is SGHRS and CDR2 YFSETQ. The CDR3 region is CASSSGTDASEQYF. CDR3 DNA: TGCGCCAGCAGCTCCGGGACTGACGCCTCTGAGCAGTACTTC.

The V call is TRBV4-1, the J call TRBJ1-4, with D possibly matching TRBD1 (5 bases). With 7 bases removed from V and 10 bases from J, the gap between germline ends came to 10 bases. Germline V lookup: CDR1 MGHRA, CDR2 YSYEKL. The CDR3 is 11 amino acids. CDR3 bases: TGCGCCAGCACTACCCAGGGAAAACTGTTTTTT. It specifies CASTTQGKLFF.

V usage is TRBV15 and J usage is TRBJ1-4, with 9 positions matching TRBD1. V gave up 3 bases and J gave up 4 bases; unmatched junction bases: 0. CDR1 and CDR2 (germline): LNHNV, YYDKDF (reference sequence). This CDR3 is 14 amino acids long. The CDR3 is CATSRDRGNEKLFF. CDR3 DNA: TGTGCCACCAGCAGGGACAGGGGTAATGAAAAACTGTTTTTT.

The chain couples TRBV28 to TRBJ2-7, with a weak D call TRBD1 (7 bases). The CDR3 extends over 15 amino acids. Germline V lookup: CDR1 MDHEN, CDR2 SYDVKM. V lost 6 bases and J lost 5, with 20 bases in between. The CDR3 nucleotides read TGTGCCAGCAGGCCAATCGACAGGGACTCACACGAGCAGTACTTC. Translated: CASRPIDRDSHEQYF.

This chain's CDR3 is CASSYSRGTEAFF. In DNA form, the CDR3 reads TGTGCCAGCAGTTACTCCCGGGGGACTGAAGCTTTCTTT. The chain is built from TRBV6-5 and TRBJ1-1, with D possibly matching TRBD1 (5 bases). In germline, CDR1 is MNHEY, CDR2 SVGAGI. The CDR3 covers 13 residues. V was cut by 0 bases and J by 5 bases, with 7 bases left in between.

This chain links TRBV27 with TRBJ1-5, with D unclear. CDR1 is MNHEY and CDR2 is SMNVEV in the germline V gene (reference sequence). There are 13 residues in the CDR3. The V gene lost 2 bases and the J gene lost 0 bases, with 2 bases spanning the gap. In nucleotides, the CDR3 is TGTGCCAGCAGTTTACATAGCAATCAGCCCCAGCATTTT. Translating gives CASSLHSNQPQHF.

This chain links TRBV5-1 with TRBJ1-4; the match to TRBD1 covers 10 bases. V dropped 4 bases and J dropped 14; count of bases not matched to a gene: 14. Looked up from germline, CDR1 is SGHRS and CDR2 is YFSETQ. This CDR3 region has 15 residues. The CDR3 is CASSNRDRGHGVLFF. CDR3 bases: TGCGCCAGCAGCAACCGGGACAGGGGCCACGGGGTTCTGTTTTTT. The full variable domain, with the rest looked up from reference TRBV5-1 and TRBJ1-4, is KAGVTQTPRYLIKTRGQQVTLSCSPISGHRSVSWYQQTPGQGLQFLFEYFSETQRNKGNFPGRFSGRQFSNSRSEMNVSTLELGDSALYLCASSNRDRGHGVLFFGSGTQLSVL.

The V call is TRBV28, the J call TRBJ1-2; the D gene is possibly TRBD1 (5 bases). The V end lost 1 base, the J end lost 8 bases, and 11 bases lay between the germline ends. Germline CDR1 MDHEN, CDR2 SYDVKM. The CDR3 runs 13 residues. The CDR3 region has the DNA TGTGCCAGCAGTTTATTAGGACAACCCGGCTACACCTTC. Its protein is CASSLLGQPGYTF.

CDR3 coding DNA: TGTGCCAGCGGCCTGACTAGCGGGAGGGCCCACTCCCAGTTCTTC. Its translation is CASGLTSGRAHSQFF. This chain connects TRBV28 to TRBJ2-1; TRBD2 aligns across 14 bases. Germline loops: CDR1 MDHEN, CDR2 SYDVKM. The junction had 13 bases not matched to a gene; V was cut back by 8 bases and J by 13 bases. The CDR3 is made up of 15 amino acids.

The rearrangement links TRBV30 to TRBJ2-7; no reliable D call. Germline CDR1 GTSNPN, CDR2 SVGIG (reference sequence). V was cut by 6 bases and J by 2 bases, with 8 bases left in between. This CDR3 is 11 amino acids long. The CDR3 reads CACGETYEQYF. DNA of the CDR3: TGTGCCTGCGGAGAAACCTACGAGCAGTACTTC.

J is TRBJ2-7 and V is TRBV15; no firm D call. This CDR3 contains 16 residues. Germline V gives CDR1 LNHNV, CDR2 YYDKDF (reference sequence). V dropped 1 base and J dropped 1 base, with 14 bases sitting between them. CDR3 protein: CATSRGLPPTSYEQYF. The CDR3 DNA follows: TGTGCCACCAGCAGAGGACTTCCGCCCACGTCCTACGAGCAGTACTTC.

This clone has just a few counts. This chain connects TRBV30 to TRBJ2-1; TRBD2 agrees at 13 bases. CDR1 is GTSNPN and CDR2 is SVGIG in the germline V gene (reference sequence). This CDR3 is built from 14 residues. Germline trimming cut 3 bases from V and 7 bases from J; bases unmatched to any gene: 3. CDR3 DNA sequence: TGTGCCTGGAGGGGACTAGCGGGAATAAATGAGCAGTTCTTC. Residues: CAWRGLAGINEQFF.